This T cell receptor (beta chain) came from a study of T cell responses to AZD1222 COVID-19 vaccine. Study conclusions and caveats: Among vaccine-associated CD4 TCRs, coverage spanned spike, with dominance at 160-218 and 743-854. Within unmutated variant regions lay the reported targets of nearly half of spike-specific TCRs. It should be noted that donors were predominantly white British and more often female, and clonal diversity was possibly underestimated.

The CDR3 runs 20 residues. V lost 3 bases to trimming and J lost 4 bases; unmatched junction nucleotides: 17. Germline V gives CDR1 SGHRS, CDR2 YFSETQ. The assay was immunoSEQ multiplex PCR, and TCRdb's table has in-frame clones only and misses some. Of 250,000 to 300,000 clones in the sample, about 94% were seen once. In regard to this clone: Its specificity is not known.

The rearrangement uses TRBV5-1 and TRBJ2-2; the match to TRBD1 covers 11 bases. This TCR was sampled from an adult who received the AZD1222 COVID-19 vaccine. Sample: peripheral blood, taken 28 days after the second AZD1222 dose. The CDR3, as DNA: TGCGCCAGCAGCTCCCCACTACCTGCGACCGGGACAGGGGGCACCGGGGAGCTGTTTTTT. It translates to CASSSPLPATGTGGTGELFF.